A selection of T cell receptor beta chains follows, all from one sample in a study of blood T cells in healthy people across ages. TCRdb reprocessed the 5' RACE reads via MiXCR and lists one record per CDR3 protein. This sample has about 1.5 million distinct CDR3 sequences, with approximately 43% found just once. The sequenced sample consisted of blood. All receptors come from a woman aged 18-30 years in good health. Both conserved end residues are part of each CDR3. The D gene is left open where the match is weak. Rows may omit the clone size; those that give it use once, few, many or a size class.

D gene	V gene	J gene	clone size	CDR3 protein	CDR3 DNA
TRBD1	TRBV24-1	TRBJ1-2	.	CATSDRTGTNYGYTF	TGTGCCACCAGTGATCGGACAGGGACTAACTATGGCTACACCTTC
.	TRBV6-5	TRBJ2-5	.	CASRDRRAKETQYF	TGTGCCAGCAGGGACAGGAGGGCGAAAGAGACCCAGTACTTC
TRBD2	TRBV30	TRBJ2-1	few	CAWSAGGSSYNEQFF	TGTGCCTGGAGTGCCGGGGGGAGCTCCTACAATGAGCAGTTCTTC
TRBD1	TRBV14	TRBJ2-1	.	CASSQSTGGPSYNEQFF	TGTGCCAGCAGCCAGTCGACAGGGGGACCCTCCTACAATGAGCAGTTCTTC
.	TRBV28	TRBJ2-1	.	CASRPLAGSYNEQFF	TGTGCCAGCAGGCCCCTTGCCGGGAGTTACAATGAGCAGTTCTTC
.	TRBV6-1	TRBJ1-1	few	CASMGRGGTEAFF	TGTGCCAGCATGGGGCGGGGGGGGACTGAAGCTTTCTTT
TRBD2	TRBV7-2	TRBJ2-4	once	CASSQREAGRSIAKNIQYF	TGTGCCAGCAGCCAACGGGAGGCGGGACGATCGATAGCCAAAAACATTCAGTACTTC
TRBD2	TRBV6-1	TRBJ2-1	many	CASSLGTSGPNEQFF	TGTGCCAGCAGTCTCGGGACTAGCGGACCCAATGAGCAGTTCTTC
.	TRBV7-7	TRBJ2-3	many	CASSLEGVDTQYF	TGTGCTAGCAGCTTAGAAGGTGTGGATACGCAGTATTTT
.	TRBV20-1	TRBJ1-2	many	CSAPGENYGYTF	TGCAGTGCTCCAGGGGAAAACTATGGCTACACCTTC
.	TRBV6-5	TRBJ2-7	.	CASSYSNRPAYEQYF	TGTGCCAGCAGTTACTCGAATCGGCCGGCCTACGAGCAGTACTTC
TRBD1	TRBV6-2/TRBV6-3	TRBJ2-3	many	CASRRQGSTDTQYF	TGTGCCAGCAGACGACAGGGAAGCACAGATACGCAGTATTTT
TRBD2	TRBV29-1	TRBJ2-3	few	CSLSKRAGGQDTQYF	TGCAGTTTGTCCAAACGAGCGGGAGGGCAAGATACGCAGTATTTT
TRBD1	TRBV12-3/TRBV12-4	TRBJ2-7	.	CTSSLGDRQYF	TGTACCAGCAGTTTAGGGGACAGGCAGTACTTC
.	TRBV20-1	TRBJ2-3	.	CSAPWRADTQYF	TGCAGTGCGCCCTGGAGGGCTGATACGCAGTATTTT
TRBD2	TRBV5-6	TRBJ2-3	.	CAGSLRTSGGTTDTQYF	TGTGCCGGCAGCTTGAGGACTAGCGGGGGTACCACAGATACGCAGTATTTT
.	TRBV5-6	TRBJ2-4	few	CASSRGGVNIQYF	TGTGCCAGCAGCCGCGGGGGCGTAAACATTCAGTACTTC
.	TRBV12-1	TRBJ1-2	.	CASSTQTRIYYTF	TGTGCCAGCAGCACGCAAACCCGGATCTACTACACCTTC
.	TRBV4-3	TRBJ1-1	once	CASSQMGIGGTEAFF	TGCGCCAGCAGCCAGATGGGGATAGGGGGCACTGAAGCTTTCTTT
TRBD2	TRBV4-3	TRBJ2-1	.	CASSQGLRTRGYNEQFF	TGCGCCAGCAGCCAGGGACTCCGTACGCGGGGGTACAATGAGCAGTTCTTC
.	TRBV7-8	TRBJ2-1	.	CASSLEVGYNEQFF	TGTGCCAGCAGCTTAGAAGTAGGCTACAATGAGCAGTTCTTC
.	TRBV6-1	TRBJ1-6	.	CASSTGRGYNSPLHF	TGTGCCAGCAGTACGGGACGCGGCTATAATTCACCCCTCCACTTT
TRBD1	TRBV27	TRBJ1-4	.	CASSLGRDRGNEKLFF	TGTGCCAGCAGTTTAGGCCGAGACAGGGGAAATGAAAAACTGTTTTTT
TRBD2	TRBV4-3	TRBJ2-5	.	CASSQDVLAGEETQYF	TGCGCCAGCAGCCAAGACGTTCTAGCGGGGGAAGAGACCCAGTACTTC
.	TRBV3-1	TRBJ2-7	few	CASSQDAGPYEQYF	TGTGCCAGCAGCCAAGATGCGGGTCCCTACGAGCAGTACTTC
.	TRBV7-9	TRBJ2-7	few	CASSVTTRWEQYF	TGTGCCAGCAGCGTCACGACTAGATGGGAGCAGTACTTC
.	TRBV29-1	TRBJ2-5	once	CSVEDHRRVWGQETQYF	TGCAGCGTTGAAGATCACCGCAGGGTGTGGGGTCAAGAGACCCAGTACTTC
.	TRBV6-2/TRBV6-3	TRBJ2-1	few	CASSYSLRTRYNEQFF	TGTGCCAGCAGTTACTCGTTACGGACCCGTTACAATGAGCAGTTCTTC
.	TRBV12-5	TRBJ1-5	few	CASGLVYQGYSNQPQHF	TGTGCTAGTGGTTTGGTATATCAGGGGTATAGCAATCAGCCCCAGCATTTT
.	TRBV5-1	TRBJ2-1	.	CASSLALEVNEQFF	TGCGCCAGCAGCTTGGCCCTCGAAGTCAATGAGCAGTTCTTC
.	TRBV27	TRBJ1-2	.	CASSPILNYGYTF	TGTGCCAGCAGTCCTATTCTAAACTATGGCTACACCTTC
.	TRBV9	TRBJ2-3	.	CASKSRSSTDTQYF	TGTGCCAGCAAATCCCGGTCTAGCACAGATACGCAGTATTTT
TRBD1	TRBV20-1	TRBJ1-2	few	CSARTDRATGVNYGYTF	TGCAGTGCTAGAACGGACAGGGCAACGGGAGTTAACTATGGCTACACCTTC
.	TRBV6-6	TRBJ2-3	.	CASSYSQDTQYF	TGTGCCAGCAGTTACAGCCAGGATACGCAGTATTTT
.	TRBV6-5	TRBJ2-7	.	CASSYTSGHTYEQYF	TGTGCCAGCAGTTACACCAGCGGTCATACCTACGAGCAGTACTTC
.	TRBV4-3	TRBJ2-3	.	CASSLQLASTDTQYF	TGCGCCAGCAGCCTCCAACTAGCTAGCACAGATACGCAGTATTTT
.	TRBV3-1	TRBJ2-6	.	CASSQGTGTGSSGANVLTF	TGTGCCAGCAGCCAAGGCACCGGGACTGGAAGCTCTGGGGCCAACGTCCTGACTTTC
TRBD2	TRBV20-1	TRBJ2-5	once	CSARRTSGEYQETQYF	TGCAGTGCTCGCCGGACGAGCGGGGAATACCAAGAGACCCAGTACTTC
TRBD1	TRBV18	TRBJ2-5	.	CASSSGDSQETQYF	TGTGCCAGCTCATCTGGGGACAGTCAAGAGACCCAGTACTTC
.	TRBV25-1	TRBJ1-6	few	CASSEFGQYNSPLHF	TGTGCCAGCAGTGAATTCGGACAATATAATTCACCCCTCCACTTT
.	TRBV29-1	TRBJ2-5	.	CSVGIGGTQYF	TGCAGCGTAGGGATAGGTGGGACCCAGTACTTC
.	TRBV19	TRBJ2-1	.	CASSPRLDYNEQFF	TGTGCCAGTAGTCCCCGGCTCGATTACAATGAGCAGTTCTTC